This T cell receptor beta chain was recovered during a study of blood T cells in healthy people across ages. A second PCR of about 7 to 12 cycles used a sample-barcoded 5' primer and a J-beta primer mix. TCRdb ran MiXCR on the 5' RACE reads and lists one entry per CDR3 protein. This table holds about a million distinct CDR3 sequences, just over 50% found once. The CDR3 has 13 amino acids. Germline V gene data show CDR1 as SQVTM and CDR2 as ANQGSEA. V gave up 7 bases and J gave up 2 bases, with 15 bases separating them. V gene TRBV29-1 combines with J gene TRBJ2-7; D is perhaps TRBD1 (6 bases). This clonotype was sampled from a woman in her sixties or seventies in good health. The specimen was blood. This CDR3 reads CSAVWGLPYEQYF. The CDR3 nucleotides are TGCAGCGCCGTTTGGGGGCTACCCTACGAGCAGTACTTC.